Shown below are 14 T cell receptor beta chains from a single sample sequenced in a study of cytotoxic CD8 clonotypes in ibrutinib-treated CLL (dated by TCRdb to about 2021). Library preparation used the immunoSEQ multiplex PCR assay. Not all clones reach the TCRdb copy of this immuneACCESS table, which keeps in-frame sequences only. Checked studies attribute under half of the gap to unresolved V genes and leave the rest unexplained. This sample has about 63,000 clones in its table, and approximately 62% of those were observed once. About 15% of the sample is taken by the ten largest. The time point label here, explained by the study, means: more than 10 months on ibrutinib. Source: PBMCs, taken after 12 months of ibrutinib treatment. These receptors were obtained from a human donor with chronic lymphocytic leukemia.

The chain is built from TRBV6-5 and TRBJ2-3, with D tentatively TRBD1 (5 bases). The germline V and J ends were trimmed by 2 bases and 9 bases, with 6 bases remaining between them. Germline V gene data show CDR1 as MNHEY and CDR2 as SVGAGI. The CDR3 is 11 residues long. For the CDR3, the DNA is TGTGCCAGCAGTTACCAGGGAACGCAGTATTTT. The encoded protein is CASSYQGTQYF.

This clone was counted once. This chain connects TRBV19 to TRBJ1-4, with 7 bases that match TRBD1. The CDR3 is made up of 16 amino acids. Germline loops: CDR1 LNHDA, CDR2 SQIVND (reference sequence). Unmatched junction bases numbered 8, after V lost 2 bases and J lost 5 bases. CDR3 loop: CASSITGTAGNEKLFF. The CDR3 DNA reads as TGTGCCAGTAGTATAACCGGGACAGCTGGCAATGAAAAACTGTTTTTT.

This clone was counted ten times or more. This sequence joins TRBV2 and TRBJ2-7, with a possible D match to TRBD1 (5 bases). Germline CDR1 is SNHLY and CDR2 is FYNNEI. There are 14 residues in the CDR3. The V gene lost 8 bases and the J gene lost 2 bases, with 16 bases spanning the gap. CDR3 sequence reads: CASSIGARTYEQYF. CDR3 in DNA: TGTGCCAGCTCGATAGGGGCCCGGACCTACGAGCAGTACTTC.

The chain joins TRBV2 to TRBJ1-4, with no clear D. The CDR3 loop spans 15 amino acids. Trimming pared 3 bases from V and 0 bases from J, leaving 8 bases between. CDR1 and CDR2 from the germline V gene are SNHLY and FYNNEI. CDR3 protein: CASSDVSATNEKLFF. CDR3 DNA: TGTGCCAGCAGTGACGTCAGTGCAACTAATGAAAAACTGTTTTTT.

The rearrangement joins TRBV6-9 to TRBJ1-3, with 8 bases identical to TRBD1. The CDR3 extends over 15 amino acids. Germline V gene data show CDR1 as MNHGY and CDR2 as SVAAGI. Trimming removed 6 bases from V and 2 bases from J; junction bases left unmatched: 6. For the CDR3, the DNA is TGTGCCAGCAGCCTGACAGGGGATGCTGGAAACACCATATATTTT. It specifies CASSLTGDAGNTIYF.

This clone was seen a few times. This rearrangement joins TRBV5-4 to TRBJ1-1, with D perhaps TRBD1 (5 bases). Deletions cut 5 bases from V and 5 bases from J, with 16 bases between. CDR3 length equals 14 residues. Germline loops: CDR1 SGHNT, CDR2 YYREEE (reference sequence). The CDR3 DNA follows: TGTGCCAGCAGGATCCAGGGAGGAGGGACTGAAGCTTTCTTT. Encoded protein: CASRIQGGGTEAFF. Based on the CDR3 plus reference TRBV5-4 and TRBJ1-1, the full variable domain is ETGVTQSPTHLIKTRGQQVTLRCSSQSGHNTVSWYQQALGQGPQFIFQYYREEENGRGNFPPRFSGLQFPNYSSELNVNALELDDSALYLCASRIQGGGTEAFFGQGTRLTVV.

The CDR3 region has the DNA TGTGCCATCAGGGGTAGCGGAGAGACCCAGTACTTC. This codes for CAIRGSGETQYF. This chain connects TRBV10-3 to TRBJ2-5; TRBD2 is a possible D gene (6 bases). The CDR3 extends over 12 amino acids. V lost 6 bases and J lost 4, with 9 bases in between. CDR1 ENHRY and CDR2 SYGVKD come from the germline V gene.

The chain carries TRBV4-2 and TRBJ1-1, with D possibly being TRBD1 (5 bases). This CDR3 contains 17 residues. Trimming left V 1 base short and J 2 bases short, with 17 bases between. Germline V gene sequence: CDR1 LGHNA, CDR2 YNFKEQ. The CDR3 DNA reads TGTGCCAGCAGCCAAGGGACCGTAGAAAGGGGCAACACTGAAGCTTTCTTT. Translated, it gives CASSQGTVERGNTEAFF.

This sequence joins TRBV2 and TRBJ1-5; 7 positions agree with TRBD1. With 4 bases clipped from V and 10 bases from J, the junction kept 7 bases outside the gene matches. This CDR3 has 13 residues. Germline CDR1 reads SNHLY; CDR2 reads FYNNEI. This chain's CDR3 is CASSGGGWIPQHF. For the CDR3, the DNA is TGTGCCAGCAGTGGAGGGGGCTGGATTCCCCAGCATTTT.

This clone was seen just once. The V and J genes are TRBV7-8 and TRBJ1-2; no definite D call. Trimming left V 1 base short and J 3 bases short, with 12 bases between. Germline V gene sequence: CDR1 SGHVS, CDR2 FQNEAQ. This CDR3 is built from 15 residues. The CDR3 region has the DNA TGTGCCAGCAGCTTAGAGACGGCGGTTCACTATGGCTACACCTTC. It is translated as CASSLETAVHYGYTF.

The count of this clone is one. This chain uses TRBV18 with TRBJ2-3; no clear D. V was clipped by 0 bases and J by 0 bases, with 1 base between them. The CDR3 runs 13 residues. Germline CDR1 is KGHSH and CDR2 is LQKENI. The CDR3 spells CASSPPSTDTQYF. CDR3 in DNA: TGTGCCAGCTCACCACCTAGCACAGATACGCAGTATTTT.

The table lists this clone with a few counts. J is TRBJ2-3 and V is TRBV7-6; D gene uncertain. Germline loops: CDR1 SGHVS, CDR2 FNYEAQ. V dropped 3 bases and J dropped 4 bases, with 8 bases sitting between them. This CDR3 has 13 residues. In nucleotides, the CDR3 is TGTGCCAGCAGCTTTAACGTCGCAGATACGCAGTATTTT. It translates to CASSFNVADTQYF.

This clone occurred once. The chain uses TRBV10-3 and TRBJ2-4; D gene uncertain. Between the trimmed V and J ends, which lost 10 bases and 0 bases, there was a span of 10 bases. Germline CDR1 is ENHRY and CDR2 is SYGVKD. The CDR3 consists of 13 residues. In DNA, the CDR3 is TGTGCCAGCACCGCCCTAGCCAAAAACATTCAGTACTTC. Translating it yields CASTALAKNIQYF.

J is TRBJ2-5 and V is TRBV28; D is undetermined. Deletions cut 3 bases from V and 5 bases from J, with 19 bases between. CDR3 length: 16 amino acids. The V gene's germline CDR1 is MDHEN and CDR2 SYDVKM. The CDR3 bases are TGTGCCAGCAGTTTCGTCCGCGCTGTACCGAGGGAGACCCAGTACTTC. Encoded protein: CASSFVRAVPRETQYF.